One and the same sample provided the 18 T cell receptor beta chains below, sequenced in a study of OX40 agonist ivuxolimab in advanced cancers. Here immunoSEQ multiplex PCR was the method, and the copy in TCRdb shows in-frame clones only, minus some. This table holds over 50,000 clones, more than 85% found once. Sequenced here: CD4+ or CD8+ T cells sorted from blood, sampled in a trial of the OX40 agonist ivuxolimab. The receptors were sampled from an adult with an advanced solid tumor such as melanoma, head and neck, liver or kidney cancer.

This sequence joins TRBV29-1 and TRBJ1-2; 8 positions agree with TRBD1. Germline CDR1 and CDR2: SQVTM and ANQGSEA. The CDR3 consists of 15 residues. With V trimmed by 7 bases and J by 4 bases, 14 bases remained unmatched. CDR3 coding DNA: TGCAGCGCCGAACACACAACAGGGGGACCCTATGGCTACACCTTC. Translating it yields CSAEHTTGGPYGYTF.

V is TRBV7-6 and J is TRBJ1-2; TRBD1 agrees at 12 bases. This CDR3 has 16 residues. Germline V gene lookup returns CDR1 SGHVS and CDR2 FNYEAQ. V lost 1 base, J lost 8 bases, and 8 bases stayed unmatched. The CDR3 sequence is CASSLVAGTGGLGYTF. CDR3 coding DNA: TGTGCCAGCAGCTTAGTTGCCGGGACAGGGGGCCTCGGCTACACCTTC.

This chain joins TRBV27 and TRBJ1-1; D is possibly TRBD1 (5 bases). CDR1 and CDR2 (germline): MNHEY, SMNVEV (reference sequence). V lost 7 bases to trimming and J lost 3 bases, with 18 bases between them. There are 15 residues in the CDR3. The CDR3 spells CASNPLRGGDTEAFF. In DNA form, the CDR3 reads TGTGCCAGCAACCCCCTAAGGGGAGGCGACACTGAAGCTTTCTTT.

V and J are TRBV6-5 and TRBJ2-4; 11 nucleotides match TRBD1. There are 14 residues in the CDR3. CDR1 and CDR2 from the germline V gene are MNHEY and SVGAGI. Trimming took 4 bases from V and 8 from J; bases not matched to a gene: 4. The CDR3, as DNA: TGTGCCAGCAGTTTCGGGACAGGGGGGCACATTCAGTACTTC. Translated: CASSFGTGGHIQYF.

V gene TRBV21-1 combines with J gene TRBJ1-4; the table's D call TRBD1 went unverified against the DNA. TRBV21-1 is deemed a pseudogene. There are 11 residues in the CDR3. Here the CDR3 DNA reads TGTGCCAGCAGAACAGGGGTAAAACTGTTTTTT. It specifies CASRTGVKLFF.

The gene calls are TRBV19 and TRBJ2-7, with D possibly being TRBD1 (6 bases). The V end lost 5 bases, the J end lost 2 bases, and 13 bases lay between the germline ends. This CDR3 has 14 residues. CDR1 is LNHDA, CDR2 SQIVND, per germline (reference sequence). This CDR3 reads CASSVGATAYEQYF. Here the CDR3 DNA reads TGTGCCAGTAGTGTGGGGGCGACCGCCTACGAGCAGTACTTC.

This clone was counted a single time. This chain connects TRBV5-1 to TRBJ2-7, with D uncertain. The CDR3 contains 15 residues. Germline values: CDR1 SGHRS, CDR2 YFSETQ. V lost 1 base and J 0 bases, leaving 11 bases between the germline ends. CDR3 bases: TGCGCCAGCAGCTTGTATAAGGGTGGCTCCTACGAGCAGTACTTC. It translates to CASSLYKGGSYEQYF.

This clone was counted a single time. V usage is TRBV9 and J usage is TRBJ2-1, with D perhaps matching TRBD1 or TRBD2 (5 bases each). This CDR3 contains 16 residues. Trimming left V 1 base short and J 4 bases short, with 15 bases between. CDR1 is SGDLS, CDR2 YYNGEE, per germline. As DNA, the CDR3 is TGTGCCAGCAGCGTACGGTCGGGACCACCATACAATGAGCAGTTCTTC. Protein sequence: CASSVRSGPPYNEQFF. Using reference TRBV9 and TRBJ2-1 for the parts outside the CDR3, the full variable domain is DSGVTQTPKHLITATGQRVTLRCSPRSGDLSVYWYQQSLDQGLQFLIQYYNGEERAKGNILERFSAQQFPDLHSELNLSSLELGDSALYFCASSVRSGPPYNEQFFGPGTRLTVL.

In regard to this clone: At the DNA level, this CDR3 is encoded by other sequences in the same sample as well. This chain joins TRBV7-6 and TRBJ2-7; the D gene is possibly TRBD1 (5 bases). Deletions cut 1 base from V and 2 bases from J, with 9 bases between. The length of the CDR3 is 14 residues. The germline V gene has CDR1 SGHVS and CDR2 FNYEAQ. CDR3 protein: CASSLGQGTYEQYF. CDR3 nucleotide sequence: TGTGCCAGCAGCTTAGGCCAGGGCACCTACGAGCAGTACTTC. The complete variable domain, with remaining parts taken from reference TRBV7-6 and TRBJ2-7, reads GAGVSQSPRYKVTKRGQDVALRCDPISGHVSLYWYRQALGQGPEFLTYFNYEAQQDKSGLPNDRFSAERPEGSISTLTIQRTEQRDSAMYRCASSLGQGTYEQYFGPGTRLTVT.

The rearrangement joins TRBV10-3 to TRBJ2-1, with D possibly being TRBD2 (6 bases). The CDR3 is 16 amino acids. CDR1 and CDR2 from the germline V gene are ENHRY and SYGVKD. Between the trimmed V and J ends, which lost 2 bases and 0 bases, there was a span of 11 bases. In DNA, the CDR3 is TGTGCCATCAGTGAGCTAGCGCCTAGCTCCTACAATGAGCAGTTCTTC. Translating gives CAISELAPSSYNEQFF.

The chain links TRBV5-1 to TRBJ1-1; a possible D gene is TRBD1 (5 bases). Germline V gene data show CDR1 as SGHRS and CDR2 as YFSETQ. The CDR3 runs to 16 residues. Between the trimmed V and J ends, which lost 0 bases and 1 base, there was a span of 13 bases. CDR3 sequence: CASSLGPGRENTEAFF. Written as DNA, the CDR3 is TGCGCCAGCAGCTTGGGGCCTGGCAGGGAGAACACTGAAGCTTTCTTT. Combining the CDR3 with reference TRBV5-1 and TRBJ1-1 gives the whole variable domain KAGVTQTPRYLIKTRGQQVTLSCSPISGHRSVSWYQQTPGQGLQFLFEYFSETQRNKGNFPGRFSGRQFSNSRSEMNVSTLELGDSALYLCASSLGPGRENTEAFFGQGTRLTVV.

The CDR3 loop is CASGSRTGVANEQFF. The CDR3 DNA follows: TGTGCTAGTGGTTCCCGGACAGGGGTGGCAAATGAGCAGTTCTTC. V is TRBV12-5 and J is TRBJ2-1, with 9 bases aligning to TRBD1. Losses at the gene ends were 4 bases for V and 7 bases for J; bases not matched to a gene: 8. Germline assignment: CDR1 LGHNT and CDR2 FRNRAP. The CDR3 covers 15 residues.

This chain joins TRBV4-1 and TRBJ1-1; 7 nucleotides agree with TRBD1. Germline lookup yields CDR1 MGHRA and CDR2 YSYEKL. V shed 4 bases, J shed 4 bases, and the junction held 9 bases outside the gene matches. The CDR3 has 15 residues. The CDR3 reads CASSPHRQGSTEAFF. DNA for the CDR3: TGCGCCAGCAGCCCTCATCGACAGGGTAGCACTGAAGCTTTCTTT.

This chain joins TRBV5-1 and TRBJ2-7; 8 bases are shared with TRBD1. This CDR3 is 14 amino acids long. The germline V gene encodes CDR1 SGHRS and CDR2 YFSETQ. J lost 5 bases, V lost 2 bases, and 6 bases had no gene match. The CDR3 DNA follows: TGCGCCAGCAGCTTAGGCCAGGGGGCCCACGAGCAGTACTTC. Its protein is CASSLGQGAHEQYF. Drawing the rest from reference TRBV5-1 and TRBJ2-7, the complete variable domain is KAGVTQTPRYLIKTRGQQVTLSCSPISGHRSVSWYQQTPGQGLQFLFEYFSETQRNKGNFPGRFSGRQFSNSRSEMNVSTLELGDSALYLCASSLGQGAHEQYFGPGTRLTVT.

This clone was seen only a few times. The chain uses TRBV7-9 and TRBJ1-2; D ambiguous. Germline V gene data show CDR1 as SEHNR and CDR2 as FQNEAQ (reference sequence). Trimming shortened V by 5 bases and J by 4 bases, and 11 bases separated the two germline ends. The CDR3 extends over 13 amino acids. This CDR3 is CASSGSTSYGYTF. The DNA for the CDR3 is TGTGCCAGCAGCGGGTCGACGAGCTATGGCTACACCTTC. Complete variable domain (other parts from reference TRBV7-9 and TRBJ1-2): DTGVSQNPRHKITKRGQNVTFRCDPISEHNRLYWYRQTLGQGPEFLTYFQNEAQLEKSRLLSDRFSAERPKGSFSTLEIQRTEQGDSAMYLCASSGSTSYGYTFGSGTRLTVV.

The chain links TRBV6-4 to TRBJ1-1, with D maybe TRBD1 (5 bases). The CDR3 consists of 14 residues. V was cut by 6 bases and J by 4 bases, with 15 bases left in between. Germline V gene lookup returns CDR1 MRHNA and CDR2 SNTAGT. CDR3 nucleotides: TGTGCCAGCAGCCCCGAGGGGTGGGGCACTGAAGCTTTCTTT. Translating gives CASSPEGWGTEAFF.

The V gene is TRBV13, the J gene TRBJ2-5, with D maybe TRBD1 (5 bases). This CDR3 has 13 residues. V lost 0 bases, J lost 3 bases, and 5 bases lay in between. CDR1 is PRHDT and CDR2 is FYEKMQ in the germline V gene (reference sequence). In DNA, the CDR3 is TGTGCCAGCAGCTTAGGAGGGGAAGAGACCCAGTACTTC. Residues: CASSLGGEETQYF.

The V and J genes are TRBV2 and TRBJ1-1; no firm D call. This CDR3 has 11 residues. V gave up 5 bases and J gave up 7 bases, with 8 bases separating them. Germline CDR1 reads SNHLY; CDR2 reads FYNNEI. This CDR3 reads CASSKGDEAFF. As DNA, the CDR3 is TGTGCCAGCAGTAAAGGAGATGAAGCTTTCTTT.